What follows describes a single T cell receptor beta chain. These data belong to a study of blood T cell repertoires in COVID-19. The CDR3 spans 16 residues. Germline values: CDR1 SGHNT, CDR2 YENEEA. V lost 4 bases and J lost 2; bases outside the gene matches: 9. The method was immunoSEQ multiplex PCR; TCRdb's version includes in-frame clones alone and lacks a portion of them. The sample has 93,000 or so clones, 85% to 90% seen once. The receptor comes from a human donor in a cohort sampled during active COVID-19. The sequenced material came from peripheral blood. The gene calls are TRBV11-3 and TRBJ2-3; 7 bases match TRBD1. CDR3 amino acids: CASSSTYRGYTDTQYF. The CDR3 bases are TGTGCCAGCAGCTCTACCTACAGGGGATACACAGATACGCAGTATTTT.